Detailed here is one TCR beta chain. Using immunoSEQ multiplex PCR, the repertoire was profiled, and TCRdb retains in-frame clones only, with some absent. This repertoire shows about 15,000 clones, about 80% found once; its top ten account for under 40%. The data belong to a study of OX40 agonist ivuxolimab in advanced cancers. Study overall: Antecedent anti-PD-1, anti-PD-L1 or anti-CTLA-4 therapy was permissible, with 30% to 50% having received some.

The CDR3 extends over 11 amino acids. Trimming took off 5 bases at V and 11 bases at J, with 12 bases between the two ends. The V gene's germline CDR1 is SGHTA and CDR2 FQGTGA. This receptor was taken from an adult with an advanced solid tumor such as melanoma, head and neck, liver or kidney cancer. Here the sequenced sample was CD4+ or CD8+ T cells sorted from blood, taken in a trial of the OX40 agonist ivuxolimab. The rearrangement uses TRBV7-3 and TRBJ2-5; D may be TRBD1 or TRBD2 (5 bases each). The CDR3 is CASSPGTEQYF. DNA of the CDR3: TGTGCCAGCAGCCCAGGGACGGAGCAGTACTTC.